A single sample is the source of the 9 T cell receptor beta chains below, sequenced in a study of T-cell reconstitution after alpha-beta-depleted transplantation in children. Unique molecular identifiers tagged the TCRbeta library. In TCRdb, the PCR reads were re-called with MiXCR into one record per CDR3 protein. The table lists some 550,000 distinct CDR3 sequences, 15% to 20% of them singletons. The source was PBMCs from the stem cell graft donor, collected from the stem cell graft. These receptors came from a human donor who donated a stem cell graft to a child with acute lymphoblastic leukemia.

This clonotype was picked up a small number of times. The chain combines TRBV12-3 or TRBV12-4 with TRBJ1-5; a weak D match, TRBD1 (5 bases). With 2 bases removed from V and 0 bases from J, the gap between germline ends came to 11 bases. This CDR3 comprises 16 residues. This CDR3 reads CASSLLSGGSNQPQHF. CDR3 sequence (DNA): TGTGCCAGCAGTTTATTGTCGGGGGGTAGCAATCAGCCCCAGCATTTT.

This clonotype was detected a few times. The gene calls are TRBV10-3 and TRBJ2-7; 7 bases fit TRBD1. This CDR3 is 17 amino acids long. The germline gives CDR1 ENHRY, CDR2 SYGVKD. Trimming cost V 2 bases and J 2 bases; bases outside gene matches: 12. CDR3: CAISEGAGGPFTYEQYF. CDR3 coding DNA: TGTGCCATCAGTGAGGGGGCAGGGGGTCCATTCACCTACGAGCAGTACTTC.

A few counts support this clonotype. A junction end diverges from the germline sequence, so it may reflect a read error. The chain has TRBV20-1 and TRBJ1-1; maybe TRBD1 (6 bases). Per the germline V gene, CDR1 is DFQATT and CDR2 is SNEGSKA (reference sequence). The CDR3 covers 13 residues. This CDR3 is CSAGESQGTEAFF. CDR3 DNA sequence: TGCAGTGCTGGAGAGTCACAGGGCACTGAAGCTTTCTTT.

This clonotype was found a few times. The CDR3 coding sequence is TGCGCCAGCAGCCATCCATGGGCTGGAAACACCATATATTTT. This translates into CASSHPWAGNTIYF. This rearrangement joins TRBV4-1 to TRBJ1-3; D is unresolved. Germline values: CDR1 MGHRA, CDR2 YSYEKL. With 3 bases removed from V and 2 bases from J, the gap between germline ends came to 8 bases. The CDR3 is 14 amino acids.

This chain connects TRBV20-1 to TRBJ1-1; tentative D call: TRBD1 (6 bases). The ends were cut back, 6 bases at V and 0 bases at J, with 14 bases in the middle. Germline V gives CDR1 DFQATT, CDR2 SNEGSKA (reference sequence). The CDR3 is 14 residues long. CDR3 in DNA: TGCAGTGCCAGCGAGGGGGGAGTGAACACTGAAGCTTTCTTT. This translates into CSASEGGVNTEAFF.

This clonotype was recorded at least ten times. This chain connects TRBV20-1 to TRBJ2-5, with TRBD2 matching 10 bases. J gave up 2 bases and V 3 bases, and 0 bases lay outside the gene matches. This CDR3 is built from 13 residues. Per the germline V gene, CDR1 is DFQATT and CDR2 is SNEGSKA (reference sequence). CDR3 protein: CSARTSGQETQYF. CDR3 nucleotides: TGCAGTGCTAGGACTAGCGGGCAAGAGACCCAGTACTTC.

This sequence joins TRBV9 and TRBJ1-1; a weak D match, TRBD1 (5 bases). Deletions cut 1 base from V and 1 base from J, with 20 bases between. Looked up from germline, CDR1 is SGDLS and CDR2 is YYNGEE. The CDR3 runs to 18 residues. CDR3 region: CASSVSVLGGWKNTEAFF. CDR3 coding DNA: TGTGCCAGCAGCGTATCAGTGCTGGGGGGGTGGAAGAACACTGAAGCTTTCTTT.

A few counts support this clonotype. This chain links TRBV9 with TRBJ2-3, with D perhaps assigned TRBD1 or TRBD2 (5 bases each). CDR3 length: 15 residues. With 0 bases removed from V and 2 bases from J, the gap between germline ends came to 10 bases. Germline V CDR1 and CDR2: SGDLS, YYNGEE. CDR3 sequence (DNA): TGTGCCAGCAGCGTAGGGGGGTATAACACAGATACGCAGTATTTT. It encodes CASSVGGYNTDTQYF.

The chain recombines TRBV11-2 with TRBJ2-7; 9 bases align to TRBD2. Unmatched junction bases numbered 10, after V lost 5 bases and J lost 5 bases. Germline assignment: CDR1 SGHAT and CDR2 FQNNGV. The length of the CDR3 is 15 residues. Written as DNA, the CDR3 is TGTGCCAGCAGCCCTACGCGGGGGGGTTGGAACGAGCAGTACTTC. Amino acids: CASSPTRGGWNEQYF.